The clone carrying this T cell receptor (beta chain) was observed many times. The target antigen is unknown. CDR3 regions were amplified by Arm-PCR using iRepertoire HTBI primers to build TCR beta libraries. TCRdb recomputed calls from the multiplex PCR reads with MiXCR, one row per CDR3 protein. The sample records over 500,000 distinct CDR3 sequences, 16% being singletons. This record belongs to a study of regulatory T cells in long-lasting Graves disease. Regarding the study as a whole: TRBV28, TRBJ1-2 and TRBJ2-5 were favored in persistent disease.

CDR3 length equals 14 residues. V dropped 3 bases and J dropped 4 bases, with 9 bases sitting between them. Time point given: newly diagnosed GD, antithyroid drugs for less than 3 months. PBMC RNA was the source of the TCR library. The data were also submitted as part of a second study, on T cells in Graves' hyperthyroidism and ophthalmopathy.

The sequencing here drew on peripheral blood mononuclear cells (PBMCs), taken at new diagnosis, from a patient treated with antithyroid drugs. The chain employs TRBV12-3 or TRBV12-4 and TRBJ2-2, with D perhaps assigned TRBD1 or TRBD2 (5 bases each). This TCR derives from a woman in her 30s with Graves disease. The CDR3, as DNA: TGTGCCAGCAGTTTCTTTGGGGGCACCGGGGAGCTGTTTTTT. Translated, it gives CASSFFGGTGELFF.